These T cell receptor beta chains were read from a single sample in a study of T cell changes during pregnancy in multiple sclerosis. Libraries were prepared by immunoSEQ multiplex PCR; TCRdb keeps only in-frame clonotypes and omits some of them. The data contain roughly 93,000 clones, around 93% of them singletons. This specimen was peripheral blood, taken in the first trimester of pregnancy. These receptors originate from a female donor in good health, enrolled as a control in a pregnancy study. CDR3s include the opening cysteine and the closing phenylalanine or tryptophan. A D gene is named only where the DNA matches it firmly. Expanded clones get a size class; other rows say once, few or many, or leave the size out.

abundance	v_gene	j_gene	d_gene	CDR3aa	CDR3nt
-	TRBV21-1	TRBJ2-2	-	CASDDRGGYTGELFF	TGTGCCAGCGATGACAGGGGCGGATACACCGGGGAGCTGTTTTTT
-	TRBV2	TRBJ2-1	-	CASRGEGHRTDEQFF	TGTGCCAGCAGGGGAGAGGGACACCGGACGGACGAGCAGTTCTTC
-	TRBV7-9	TRBJ1-2	-	CASSLGGSAYGYTF	TGTGCCAGCAGCTTAGGAGGATCGGCCTATGGCTACACCTTC
-	TRBV6-6	TRBJ2-5	-	CASSSPGTKTQYF	TGTGCCAGCAGTTCCCCCGGGACAAAGACCCAGTACTTC
-	TRBV5-1	TRBJ1-1	TRBD1	CASSSLTGLTTEAFF	TGCGCCAGCAGCTCGTTGACAGGGTTGACCACTGAAGCTTTCTTT
-	TRBV5-8	TRBJ2-2	-	CASSGGTANTGELFF	TGTGCCAGCAGCGGGGGGACGGCGAACACCGGGGAGCTGTTTTTT
-	TRBV9	TRBJ2-1	TRBD2	CASSVGTSGGSNEQFF	TGTGCCAGCAGCGTAGGGACTAGCGGGGGGTCCAATGAGCAGTTCTTC
-	TRBV7-7	TRBJ1-1	TRBD1	CASSPTGGTEAFF	TGTGCTAGCAGCCCTACAGGGGGCACTGAAGCTTTCTTT
-	TRBV18	TRBJ2-7	-	CASSPPDTYEQYF	TGTGCCAGCTCACCACCGGACACCTACGAGCAGTACTTC
once	TRBV7-3	TRBJ2-7	-	CASSSRSGFAYEQYF	TGTGCCAGCAGCTCCCGTTCAGGGTTCGCCTACGAGCAGTACTTC
-	TRBV2	TRBJ2-2	-	CASIRVPTGELFF	TGTGCCAGCATACGGGTCCCTACCGGGGAGCTGTTTTTT
-	TRBV7-6	TRBJ1-4	TRBD1	CASSHRGVRGANEKLFF	TGTGCCAGCAGCCATCGAGGGGTCAGGGGGGCTAATGAAAAACTGTTTTTT
-	TRBV6-5	TRBJ2-7	TRBD2	CASSYSREGLYEQYF	TGTGCCAGCAGTTACTCGAGGGAGGGCCTCTACGAGCAGTACTTC
-	TRBV4-3	TRBJ1-3	TRBD1	CASSQDLNRGGNTIYF	TGCGCCAGCAGCCAAGATCTAAACAGGGGAGGAAACACCATATATTTT
-	TRBV28	TRBJ2-7	-	CASSLTGETYEQYF	TGTGCCAGCAGTTTAACGGGGGAGACCTACGAGCAGTACTTC
-	TRBV7-9	TRBJ2-2	TRBD2	CASSSGLAGGRPFTGELFF	TGTGCCAGCAGCTCGGGACTAGCGGGGGGCCGACCTTTCACCGGGGAGCTGTTTTTT
-	TRBV7-8	TRBJ2-7	TRBD2	CASSMGLAGGPGSYEQYF	TGTGCCAGCAGCATGGGACTAGCGGGGGGGCCGGGTTCCTACGAGCAGTACTTC
-	TRBV4-1	TRBJ2-2	-	CASSRDFGTGELFF	TGCGCCAGCAGCCGGGACTTCGGCACCGGGGAGCTGTTTTTT
-	TRBV19	TRBJ2-1	-	CASTEGGSYNEQFF	TGTGCCAGTACCGAGGGTGGCTCCTACAATGAGCAGTTCTTC
-	TRBV7-8	TRBJ1-4	-	CASSPGEKLFF	TGTGCCAGCAGCCCGGGGGAAAAACTGTTTTTT
-	TRBV30	TRBJ1-1	-	CAWSVGKGASEAFF	TGTGCCTGGAGTGTCGGAAAAGGGGCCTCTGAAGCTTTCTTT
-	TRBV15	TRBJ2-7	-	CATSRIAGVEQYF	TGTGCCACCAGCAGAATAGCCGGCGTCGAGCAGTACTTC
-	TRBV9	TRBJ2-7	-	CASSVAGAAYEQYF	TGTGCCAGCAGCGTAGCTGGGGCGGCCTACGAGCAGTACTTC
few	TRBV6-5	TRBJ2-6	-	CASSYSTGTGANVLTF	TGTGCCAGCAGTTACTCCACAGGGACCGGGGCCAACGTCCTGACTTTC
-	TRBV4-2	TRBJ2-3	-	CASSQDKARGRATDTQYF	TGTGCCAGCAGCCAAGATAAGGCAAGGGGAAGGGCCACAGATACGCAGTATTTT
once	TRBV19	TRBJ2-5	-	CASGTYPADRNQETQYF	TGTGCCAGTGGTACTTACCCAGCGGACAGAAACCAAGAGACCCAGTACTTC
-	TRBV28	TRBJ2-1	-	CASSLSSGYEQFF	TGTGCCAGCAGTTTAAGTTCAGGGTATGAGCAGTTCTTC
-	TRBV9	TRBJ2-2	-	CASSARGAGAGGELFF	TGTGCCAGCAGCGCCAGGGGAGCCGGTGCAGGCGGGGAGCTGTTTTTT
-	TRBV7-2	TRBJ2-5	TRBD1	CASSLNPTGRETQYF	TGTGCCAGCAGCTTAAACCCGACAGGGCGAGAGACCCAGTACTTC
-	TRBV13	TRBJ2-7	-	CASSPKEIIYEQYF	TGTGCCAGCAGCCCCAAGGAGATTATCTACGAGCAGTACTTC
-	TRBV10-3	TRBJ2-1	TRBD2	CAISGSGGATEQFF	TGTGCCATCAGTGGAAGCGGGGGGGCCACTGAGCAGTTCTTC
-	TRBV7-7	TRBJ2-1	TRBD2	CASSDLAGGLVDEQFF	TGTGCTAGCAGCGACCTAGCGGGGGGGCTGGTCGATGAGCAGTTCTTC
-	TRBV30	TRBJ2-7	TRBD2	CAWSAGLAGAGKAYEQYF	TGTGCCTGGAGCGCGGGACTAGCGGGGGCTGGAAAAGCATACGAGCAGTACTTC
-	TRBV5-6	TRBJ1-5	TRBD1	CASSWGQSNQPQHF	TGTGCCAGCAGCTGGGGACAGAGCAATCAGCCCCAGCATTTT
-	TRBV7-3	TRBJ2-5	TRBD1	CASSLTPAGGQETQYF	TGTGCCAGCAGCTTAACGCCCGCAGGGGGACAAGAGACCCAGTACTTC
-	TRBV7-8	TRBJ1-2	-	CASSLEGDYGYTF	TGTGCCAGCAGCTTAGAAGGGGACTATGGCTACACCTTC
-	TRBV9	TRBJ1-3	-	CASSVETLSGNTIYF	TGTGCCAGCAGCGTAGAGACACTCTCTGGAAACACCATATATTTT
-	TRBV30	TRBJ2-6	-	CAWGTGGANVLTF	TGTGCCTGGGGCACAGGTGGGGCCAACGTCCTGACTTTC
-	TRBV5-1	TRBJ1-2	-	CASSLGQNTNYGYTF	TGCGCCAGCAGCTTGGGGCAGAATACTAACTATGGCTACACCTTC
-	TRBV6-5	TRBJ2-3	-	CASSYRTSTDTQYF	TGTGCCAGCAGTTACAGGACTAGCACAGATACGCAGTATTTT
-	TRBV2	TRBJ1-5	-	CASMRQVNQPQHF	TGTGCCAGCATGCGACAGGTGAATCAGCCCCAGCATTTT
-	TRBV5-1	TRBJ1-6	-	CASSLDRVSPLHF	TGCGCCAGCAGCTTGGACAGGGTCTCACCCCTCCACTTT
-	TRBV11-1	TRBJ2-5	TRBD2	CASSPGLAGSQETQYF	TGTGCCAGCAGCCCAGGACTAGCGGGGAGCCAAGAGACCCAGTACTTC
-	TRBV18	TRBJ2-1	TRBD2	CASSPERGGYNEQFF	TGTGCCAGCTCACCAGAGCGGGGGGGCTACAATGAGCAGTTCTTC
-	TRBV7-2	TRBJ1-5	TRBD1	CASSFGQGRQPQHF	TGTGCCAGCAGCTTCGGACAGGGCCGGCAGCCCCAGCATTTT
-	TRBV7-2	TRBJ2-2	-	CASSSDIANTGELFF	TGTGCCAGCAGTTCCGACATCGCGAACACCGGGGAGCTGTTTTTT
-	TRBV30	TRBJ1-3	-	CAWSAGYGGIDGNTIYF	TGTGCCTGGAGTGCTGGCTACGGGGGGATAGATGGAAACACCATATATTTT
-	TRBV19	TRBJ1-6	TRBD1	CASQQNRGWSPLHF	TGTGCCAGTCAACAAAACAGGGGATGGTCACCCCTCCACTTT
-	TRBV29-1	TRBJ2-7	TRBD2	CSVRGDYYSYEQYF	TGCAGCGTCCGGGGGGACTACTACTCCTACGAGCAGTACTTC
-	TRBV6-5	TRBJ2-5	TRBD1	CASKRTGDQETQYF	TGTGCCAGCAAGCGGACAGGGGACCAAGAGACCCAGTACTTC
once	TRBV6-6	TRBJ1-5	-	CASVGRNQPQHF	TGTGCCAGCGTGGGGAGGAATCAGCCCCAGCATTTT
-	TRBV11-2	TRBJ2-7	TRBD1	CASSRGGAPYEQYF	TGTGCCAGCAGCCGAGGGGGCGCGCCCTACGAGCAGTACTTC
-	TRBV5-1	TRBJ2-7	-	CASSWAGYEQYF	TGCGCCAGCAGCTGGGCCGGCTACGAGCAGTACTTC
-	TRBV10-3	TRBJ1-6	TRBD1	CAISEGTGFNSPLHF	TGTGCCATCAGTGAGGGGACAGGGTTTAATTCACCCCTCCACTTT